The 25 T cell receptor beta chains below come from one sample, sequenced in a study of T cells in Graves' hyperthyroidism and ophthalmopathy. Amplified TCR beta CDR3 regions came from RNA transcripts. First-round RT-PCR targeting the TCR CDR3 was performed with the HTBI primer set. TCRdb reanalysed the multiplex PCR reads using MiXCR and keeps one entry per CDR3 protein. The data hold over 700,000 distinct CDR3 sequences, with approximately 40% observed a single time. The sample was blood. The receptors stem from a woman in her thirties or forties with Graves' hyperthyroidism.

This clonotype was counted a few times. This chain connects TRBV5-4 to TRBJ2-7; 11 bases are a match to TRBD2. Germline V gene lookup returns CDR1 SGHNT and CDR2 YYREEE (reference sequence). This CDR3 has 16 amino acids. After removal of 0 bases from V and 5 bases from J, the junction contained 7 bases not matched to a gene. The CDR3 bases are TGTGCCAGCAGCTTGGGACTAGCGGGGAACTCGAACGAGCAGTACTTC. Translated: CASSLGLAGNSNEQYF.

This clonotype was counted ten times or more. V gene TRBV6-5 combines with J gene TRBJ1-2; D is ambiguous. Germline V gene lookup returns CDR1 MNHEY and CDR2 SVGAGI. Trimming removed 7 bases at V and 4 bases at J, with 10 bases between. This CDR3 has 12 residues. The CDR3 DNA follows: TGTGCCAGCAAAACAGTTCCCTATGGCTACACCTTC. Translation: CASKTVPYGYTF.

V gene TRBV19 combines with J gene TRBJ1-2; the match to TRBD1 covers 9 bases. V was pared by 0 bases and J by 6 bases, with 8 bases of the junction left unmatched. This CDR3 contains 16 residues. The V gene's germline CDR1 is LNHDA and CDR2 SQIVND (reference sequence). The CDR3 spells CASSIDPGTGLNGYTF. The CDR3, as DNA: TGTGCCAGTAGTATAGACCCCGGGACAGGGCTCAATGGCTACACCTTC.

This rearrangement joins TRBV7-2 to TRBJ1-2; TRBD1 agrees at 7 bases. J gave up 0 bases and V 6 bases, and 10 bases lay outside the gene matches. There are 16 residues in the CDR3. Germline lookup yields CDR1 SGHTA and CDR2 FQGNSA. CDR3 in DNA: TGTGCCAGCAGTTTATACGCGGGACAGTCTAACTATGGCTACACCTTC. Amino acids: CASSLYAGQSNYGYTF.

This clonotype appeared a few times. The V call is TRBV12-3 or TRBV12-4, the J call TRBJ1-1; perhaps TRBD1 as D (5 bases). This CDR3 contains 14 residues. With 5 bases removed from V and 6 bases from J, the gap between germline ends came to 16 bases. The CDR3 here is CASSPPGGVPEAFF. CDR3 in DNA: TGTGCCAGCAGTCCCCCCGGGGGTGTCCCTGAAGCTTTCTTT.

This clonotype was found a few times. DNA of the CDR3: TGTGCCAGCAGCTTAGCGGGAGGTGCGGATACGCAGTATTTT. Protein product: CASSLAGGADTQYF. The V gene is TRBV7-9, the J gene TRBJ2-3, with D possibly matching TRBD2 (6 bases). The CDR3 loop spans 14 amino acids. The germline CDR1 and CDR2 sequences are SEHNR and FQNEAQ (reference sequence). Trimming took 0 bases from V and 6 from J, leaving 10 bases between them.

V and J are TRBV7-9 and TRBJ1-3, with TRBD1 matching 7 bases. J lost 3 bases, V lost 1 base, and 6 bases had no gene match. The CDR3 spans 16 residues. Germline CDR1 SEHNR, CDR2 FQNEAQ (reference sequence). CDR3 in DNA: TGTGCCAGCAGCTTAGGAGGGACAGCCGGTGGAAACACCATATATTTT. Translating it yields CASSLGGTAGGNTIYF.

The rearrangement uses TRBV4-2 and TRBJ1-2, with no clear D. Trimming cost V 0 bases and J 4 bases, with 9 bases left between them. Looked up from germline, CDR1 is LGHNA and CDR2 is YNFKEQ. The CDR3 extends over 14 amino acids. CDR3 residues: CASSQELAIYGYTF. The CDR3 DNA reads TGTGCCAGCAGCCAAGAATTAGCCATCTATGGCTACACCTTC.

In this sample, this clonotype turned up a few times. The chain joins TRBV7-9 to TRBJ1-1; the D is unclear. V was pared by 1 base and J by 11 bases, with 17 bases between. The CDR3 is made up of 14 amino acids. Germline V CDR1 and CDR2: SEHNR, FQNEAQ (reference sequence). CDR3 region: CASSLGLDPETAFF. The CDR3 bases are TGTGCCAGCAGCTTAGGACTGGATCCCGAGACGGCTTTCTTT.

This clonotype has only a few counts. The chain couples TRBV7-2 to TRBJ2-3, with D uncertain. CDR1 is SGHTA, CDR2 FQGNSA, per germline. Trimming took off 0 bases at V and 3 bases at J, with 4 bases between the two ends. This CDR3 is 13 amino acids long. This CDR3 reads CASSLAPTDTQYF. The CDR3 nucleotides are TGTGCCAGCAGCTTAGCCCCTACAGATACGCAGTATTTT.

This clonotype was found a few times. V and J are TRBV7-9 and TRBJ1-1; TRBD1 matches 9 bases. The germline V gene has CDR1 SEHNR and CDR2 FQNEAQ (reference sequence). This CDR3 has 14 residues. V was clipped by 6 bases and J by 6 bases; unmatched bases: 8. The CDR3 DNA is TGTGCCAGCAGTCAGGACAGGGGCAGCGCTGAAGCTTTCTTT. Translating gives CASSQDRGSAEAFF.

Ten or more counts support this clonotype. The chain is built from TRBV2 and TRBJ1-1; TRBD1 might be the D (5 bases). The CDR3 has 14 residues. V gave up 7 bases and J gave up 2 bases, with 14 bases separating them. Germline-derived CDR1 and CDR2 are SNHLY and FYNNEI. The CDR3 nucleotides are TGTGCCAGCAATACCGGGACCGGAAACACTGAAGCTTTCTTT. It translates to CASNTGTGNTEAFF.

Points on this clonotype: Possible read error: a much larger clone is one base away. J is TRBJ1-3 and V is TRBV7-9; D is uncertain. Germline V lookup: CDR1 SEHNR, CDR2 FQNEAQ (reference sequence). This CDR3 spans 15 amino acids. With 6 bases removed from V and 4 bases from J, the gap between germline ends came to 16 bases. DNA of the CDR3: TGTGCCAGCAGTTTCACTCCCGCCAAGGGAAACACCATATATTTT. Translation gives CASSFTPAKGNTIYF.

This clonotype was seen many times. The chain couples TRBV10-1 to TRBJ1-1; TRBD1 might be the D (6 bases). Trimming pared 5 bases from V and 2 bases from J, leaving 18 bases between. CDR3 size: 16 residues. Looked up from germline, CDR1 is WNHNN and CDR2 is SYGVQD (reference sequence). The CDR3 region is CASSYVKGGGNTEAFF. CDR3 nucleotides: TGCGCCAGCAGTTATGTGAAGGGGGGAGGAAACACTGAAGCTTTCTTT.

This clonotype came up a few times. DNA for the CDR3: TGTGCCAGCAGAACCACCGGGACAGAGGCCACTGAAGCTTTCTTT. It codes for CASRTTGTEATEAFF. V usage is TRBV6-5 and J usage is TRBJ1-1; 7 bases are a match to TRBD1. Germline CDR1 and CDR2: MNHEY and SVGAGI. V lost 6 bases to trimming and J lost 4 bases; unmatched junction nucleotides: 11. The length of the CDR3 is 15 residues.

Remarks on this clonotype: The junction and the germline gene differ at one end; a read error may be behind it. This chain connects TRBV10-3 to TRBJ2-7; D may match TRBD1 or TRBD2 (7 bases each). The CDR3 loop spans 18 amino acids. Germline lookup yields CDR1 ENHRY and CDR2 SYGVKD. CDR3 in DNA: TGTGCCATCGGTGAGTCCCGGGGAGGGGGCCTTAGCTCCTACGGGCAGTACTTC. This gives the protein CAIGESRGGGLSSYGQYF.

As concerns this clonotype: This may be a read error: a much more frequent sequence differs by one nucleotide. The V gene is TRBV6-5, the J gene TRBJ1-5; no clear D. This CDR3 contains 13 residues. Germline V lookup: CDR1 MNHEY, CDR2 SVGAGI. CDR3 coding DNA: TGTGCCATCAGTGTCCAAAGCAATCAGCCCCAGCATTTT. Translating it yields CAISVQSNQPQHF.

Remarks on this clonotype: A much larger clone sits a single nucleotide away, making a read error possible. This sequence joins TRBV19 and TRBJ1-1; the match to TRBD1 covers 8 bases. Germline CDR1 reads LNHDA; CDR2 reads SQIVND (reference sequence). CDR3 size: 13 residues. The CDR3 nucleotides are TGTGCCAGTTCTACAGGGGGTAGCACTGAAGCTCTCTTT. It is translated as CASSTGGSTEALF.

The rearrangement links TRBV10-3 to TRBJ1-5, with TRBD1 matching over 8 bases. The CDR3 has 13 amino acids. Unmatched junction bases numbered 6, after V lost 10 bases and J lost 4 bases. The germline CDR1 and CDR2 sequences are ENHRY and SYGVKD. Here the CDR3 reads CATGTGSNQPQHF. The CDR3 region has the DNA TGTGCCACCGGGACAGGATCAAATCAGCCCCAGCATTTT.

This rearrangement joins TRBV19 to TRBJ1-5; 7 nucleotides line up with TRBD1. The germline gives CDR1 LNHDA, CDR2 SQIVND (reference sequence). The CDR3 loop spans 16 amino acids. V was pared by 1 base and J by 5 bases, with 8 bases of the junction left unmatched. In DNA, the CDR3 is TGTGCCAGTAGTATAGCATCGACAGGGAATCATCAGCCCCAGCATTTT. Translated: CASSIASTGNHQPQHF.

In the case of this clonotype: This could be a read error, since a much larger clone is one nucleotide away. The chain is built from TRBV2 and TRBJ1-5; the D is unclear. This CDR3 is built from 15 residues. Deletions cut 2 bases from V and 7 bases from J, with 15 bases between. The germline V gene encodes CDR1 SNHLY and CDR2 FYNNEI. The CDR3 nucleotides are TGTGCCAGCAGTGAAAGGCTTAGTTTCCGACAGCCCCAGCATTTT. It yields the protein CASSERLSFRQPQHF. The full variable domain, completed using reference TRBV2 and TRBJ1-5, is EPEVTQTPSHQVTQMGQEVILRCVPISNHLYFYWYRQILGQKVEFLVSFYNNEISEKSEIFDDQFSVERPDGSNFTLKIRSTKLEDSAMYFCASSERLSFRQPQHFGDGTRLSIL.

V gene TRBV19 combines with J gene TRBJ2-3, with D possibly TRBD1 on 6 matching bases. The V and J ends lost 7 bases and 3 bases respectively, with 14 bases between them. The length of the CDR3 is 14 residues. Germline loops: CDR1 LNHDA, CDR2 SQIVND (reference sequence). CDR3 protein: CASTTTRGTDTQYF. For the CDR3, the DNA is TGTGCCAGTACAACAACAAGGGGGACAGATACGCAGTATTTT.

A few counts support this clonotype. This sequence joins TRBV6-4 and TRBJ1-1, with a weak D call TRBD1 (5 bases). The length of the CDR3 is 13 residues. Trimming removed 6 bases at V and 12 bases at J, with 20 bases between. CDR1 and CDR2 from the germline V gene are MRHNA and SNTAGT. The CDR3 sequence: CASSSTLWGSTFF. In DNA, the CDR3 is TGTGCCAGCAGCTCCACCCTATGGGGGAGTACTTTCTTT.

At least ten counts were recorded for this clonotype. The chain combines TRBV9 with TRBJ1-1, with TRBD1 as a possible D gene (5 bases). Trimming took 3 bases from V and 3 from J, leaving 18 bases between them. The germline gives CDR1 SGDLS, CDR2 YYNGEE. There are 16 residues in the CDR3. DNA of the CDR3: TGTGCCAGCAGCGCGTCGCCGGAGGGACCGGACACTGAAGCTTTCTTT. Translating it yields CASSASPEGPDTEAFF.

The V and J genes are TRBV2 and TRBJ1-5; 7 nucleotides align to TRBD1. The CDR3 sequence is 14 residues long. Germline CDR1 is SNHLY and CDR2 is FYNNEI. V lost 8 bases to trimming and J lost 7 bases; unmatched junction nucleotides: 11. As DNA, the CDR3 is TGTGCCAGCTCGGCGGAGGGGGCGCGACAGCCCCAGCATTTT. Its protein product is CASSAEGARQPQHF.